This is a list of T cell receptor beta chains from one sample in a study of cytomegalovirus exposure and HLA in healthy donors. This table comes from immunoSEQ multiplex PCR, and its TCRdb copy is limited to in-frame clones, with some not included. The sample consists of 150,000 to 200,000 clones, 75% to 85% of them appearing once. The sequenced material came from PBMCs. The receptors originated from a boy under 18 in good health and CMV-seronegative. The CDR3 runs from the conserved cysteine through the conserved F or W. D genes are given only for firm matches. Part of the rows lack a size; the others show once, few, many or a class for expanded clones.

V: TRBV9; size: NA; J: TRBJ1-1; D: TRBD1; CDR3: CASSGPGQDTEAFF; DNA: TGTGCCAGCAGCGGGCCCGGACAGGACACTGAAGCTTTCTTT
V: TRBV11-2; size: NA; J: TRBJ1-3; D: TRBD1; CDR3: CASSPFWRTGEPGNTIYF; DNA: TGTGCCAGCAGCCCATTTTGGAGGACAGGGGAACCTGGAAACACCATATATTTT
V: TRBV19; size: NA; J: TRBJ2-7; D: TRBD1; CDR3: CASSPRTGSYEQYF; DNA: TGTGCCAGTAGTCCCAGGACAGGCTCCTACGAGCAGTACTTC
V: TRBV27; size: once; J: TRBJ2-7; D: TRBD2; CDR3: CASSGLAPYEQYF; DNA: TGTGCCAGCAGTGGACTAGCGCCTTACGAGCAGTACTTC
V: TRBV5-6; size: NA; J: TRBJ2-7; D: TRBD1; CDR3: CASSILDRDAEQYF; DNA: TGTGCCAGCAGCATATTGGACAGGGATGCCGAGCAGTACTTC
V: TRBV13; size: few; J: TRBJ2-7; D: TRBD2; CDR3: CASSSRGAGGSLWEQYF; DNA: TGTGCCAGCAGCTCCCGTGGGGCGGGGGGCTCACTCTGGGAGCAGTACTTC
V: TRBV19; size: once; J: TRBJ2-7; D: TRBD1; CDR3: CASSAQDRVGGQQYF; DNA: TGTGCCAGTAGTGCCCAGGACAGGGTAGGGGGCCAGCAGTACTTC
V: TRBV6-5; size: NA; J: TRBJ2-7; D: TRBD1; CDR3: CASSYGGQGAYEQYF; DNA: TGTGCCAGCAGTTACGGTGGACAGGGGGCCTACGAGCAGTACTTC
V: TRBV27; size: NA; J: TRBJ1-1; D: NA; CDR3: CASSFHWGGDTEAFF; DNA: TGTGCCAGCAGTTTCCATTGGGGCGGGGACACTGAAGCTTTCTTT
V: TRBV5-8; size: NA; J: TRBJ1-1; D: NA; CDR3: CASAEGRNTEAFF; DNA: TGTGCCAGCGCGGAGGGACGCAACACTGAAGCTTTCTTT